The clone carrying this TCR beta chain was observed at least ten times. The CDR3 sequence is 16 residues long. Per germline, CDR1 SGHNT and CDR2 YYREEE (reference sequence). Trimming took off 0 bases at V and 4 bases at J, with 16 bases between the two ends. The source material, RNA transcripts, was used to amplify TCR beta CDR3 regions. Researchers ran a first-round RT-PCR on the TCR CDR3 using the HTBI primer set. TCRdb redid the calling of the multiplex PCR reads with MiXCR, one entry per CDR3 protein. The sample yields a few hundred thousand distinct CDR3 sequences, approximately 14% seen once. The data were taken from a study of T cells in Graves' hyperthyroidism and ophthalmopathy.

This rearrangement joins TRBV5-4 to TRBJ1-1; weak D call: TRBD1 (6 bases). Material for sequencing was blood. The clonotype comes from a woman aged 25-40 years with Graves' hyperthyroidism that later progressed to Graves' ophthalmopathy. This CDR3 reads CASSLGMAQGSTEAFF. CDR3 sequence (DNA): TGTGCCAGCAGCTTGGGGATGGCGCAGGGGAGCACTGAAGCTTTCTTT.